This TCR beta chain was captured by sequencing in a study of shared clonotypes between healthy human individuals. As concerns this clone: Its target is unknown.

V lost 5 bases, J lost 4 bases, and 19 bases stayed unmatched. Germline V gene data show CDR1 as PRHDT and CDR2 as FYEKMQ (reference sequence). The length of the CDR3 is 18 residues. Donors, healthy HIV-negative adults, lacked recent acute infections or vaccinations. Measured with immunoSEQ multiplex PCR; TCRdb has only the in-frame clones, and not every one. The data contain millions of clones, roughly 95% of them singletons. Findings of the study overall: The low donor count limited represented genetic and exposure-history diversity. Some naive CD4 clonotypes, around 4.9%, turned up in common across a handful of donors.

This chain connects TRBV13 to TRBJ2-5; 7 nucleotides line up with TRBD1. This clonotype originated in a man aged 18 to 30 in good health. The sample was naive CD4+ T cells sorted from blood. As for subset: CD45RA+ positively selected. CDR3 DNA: TGTGCCAGCAGCCCGGGTAGGGGGCGACAGAAACTCCCAGAGACCCAGTACTTC. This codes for CASSPGRGRQKLPETQYF.